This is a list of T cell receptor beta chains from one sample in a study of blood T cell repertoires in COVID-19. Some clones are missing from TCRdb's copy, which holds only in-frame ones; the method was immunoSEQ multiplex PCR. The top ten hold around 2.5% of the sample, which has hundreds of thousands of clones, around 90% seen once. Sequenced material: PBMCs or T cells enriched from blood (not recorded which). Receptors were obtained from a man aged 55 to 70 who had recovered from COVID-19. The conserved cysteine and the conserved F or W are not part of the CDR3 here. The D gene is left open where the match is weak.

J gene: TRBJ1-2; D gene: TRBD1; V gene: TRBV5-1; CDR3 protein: ASSFGTETNYGYT
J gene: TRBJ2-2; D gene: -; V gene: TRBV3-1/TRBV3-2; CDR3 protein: ASSQGQGTGELF
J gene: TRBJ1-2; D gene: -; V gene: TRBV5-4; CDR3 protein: ASSSQWTDGYT
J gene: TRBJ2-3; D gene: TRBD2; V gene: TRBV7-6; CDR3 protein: ASSLDTAGGPSDTQY
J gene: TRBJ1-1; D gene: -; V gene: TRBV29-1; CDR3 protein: SVGVRGYPVNTEAF
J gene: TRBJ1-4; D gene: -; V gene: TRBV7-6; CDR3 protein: ASSGAATKLF
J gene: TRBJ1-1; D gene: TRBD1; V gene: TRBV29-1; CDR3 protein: SGQGKTLNTEAF
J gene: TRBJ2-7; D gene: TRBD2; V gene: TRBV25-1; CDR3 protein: ASREAGGPGGTFEQY
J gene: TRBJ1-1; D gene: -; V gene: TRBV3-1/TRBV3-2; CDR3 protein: ASSPGGVGPTEAF
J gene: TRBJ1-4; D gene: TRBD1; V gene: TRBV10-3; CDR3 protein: AISRGGQTHEKLF
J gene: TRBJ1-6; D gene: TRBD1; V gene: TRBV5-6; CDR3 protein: ASSRGQGYL
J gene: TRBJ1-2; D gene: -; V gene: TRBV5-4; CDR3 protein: ASSLLEALAGYT
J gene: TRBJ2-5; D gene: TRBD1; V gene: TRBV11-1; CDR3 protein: ASSLAGTGDQETQY
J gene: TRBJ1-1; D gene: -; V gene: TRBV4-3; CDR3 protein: ASSQEQGFGTEAF
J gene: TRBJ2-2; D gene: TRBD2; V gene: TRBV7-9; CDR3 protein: ASRLAGGNTGELF
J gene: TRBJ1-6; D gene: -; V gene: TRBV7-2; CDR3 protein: ASSLASGVDSPLH
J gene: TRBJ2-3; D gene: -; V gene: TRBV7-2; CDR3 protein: ASSLQERGIRTDTQY
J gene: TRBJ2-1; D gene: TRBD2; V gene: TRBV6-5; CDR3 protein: ASSYSGRARNEQF
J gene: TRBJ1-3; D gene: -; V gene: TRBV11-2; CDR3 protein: ASSPRTPGNTIY
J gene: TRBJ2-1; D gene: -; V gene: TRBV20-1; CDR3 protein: SARRGGEQF
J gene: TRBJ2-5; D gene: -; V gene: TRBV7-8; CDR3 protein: ASSHDRGFGETQY
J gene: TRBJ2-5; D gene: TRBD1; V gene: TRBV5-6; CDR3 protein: ASSLDRGYQETQY
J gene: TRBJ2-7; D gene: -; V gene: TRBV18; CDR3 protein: ASSPASYEQY
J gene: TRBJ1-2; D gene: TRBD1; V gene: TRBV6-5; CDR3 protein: ASSSQGYGYT
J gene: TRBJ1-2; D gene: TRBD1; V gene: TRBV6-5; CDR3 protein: ASSYSVTGGYGYT
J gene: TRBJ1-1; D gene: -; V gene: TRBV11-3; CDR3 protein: ASSSPSVNTEAF
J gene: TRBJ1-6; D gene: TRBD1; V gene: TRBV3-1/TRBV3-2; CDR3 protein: ASSRKGQGGSPLH
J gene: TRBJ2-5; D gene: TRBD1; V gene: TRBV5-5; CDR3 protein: ASSAGTGSRQETQY
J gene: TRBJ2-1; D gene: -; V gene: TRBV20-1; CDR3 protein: SARQGYEQF
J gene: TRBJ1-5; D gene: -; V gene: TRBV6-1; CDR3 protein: ASSEDRQNQPQH
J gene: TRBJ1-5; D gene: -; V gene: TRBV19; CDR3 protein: ASMGGRYQPQH
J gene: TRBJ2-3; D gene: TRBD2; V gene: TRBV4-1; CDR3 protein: ASSPSGRPDTQY
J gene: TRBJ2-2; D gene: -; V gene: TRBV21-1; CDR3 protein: ASSKGTSGSCTGELF
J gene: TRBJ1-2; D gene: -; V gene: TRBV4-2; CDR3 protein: ASSQDLGGVGYGYT
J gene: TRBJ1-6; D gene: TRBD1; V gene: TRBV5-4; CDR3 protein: ASSLDPGTGGRPLH
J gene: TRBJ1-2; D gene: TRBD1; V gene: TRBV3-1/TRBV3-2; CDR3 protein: ASSRDRGDGYT
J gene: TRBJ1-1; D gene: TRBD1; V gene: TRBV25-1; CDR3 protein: ASSTERGLTEAF
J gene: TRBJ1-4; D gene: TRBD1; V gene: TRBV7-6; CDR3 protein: ASSLNSRTGAEKLF
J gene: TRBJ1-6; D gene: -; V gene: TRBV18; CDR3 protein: ASSTTSGYSSPLH
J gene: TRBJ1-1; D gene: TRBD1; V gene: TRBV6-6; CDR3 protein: ASSPLTGGRVNTEAF
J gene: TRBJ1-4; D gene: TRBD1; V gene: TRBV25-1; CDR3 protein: ASRPTGGAGKLF
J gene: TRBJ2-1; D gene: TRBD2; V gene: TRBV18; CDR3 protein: ASSQALAGVYPEQF
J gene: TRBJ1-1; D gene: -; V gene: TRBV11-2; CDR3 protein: ASFPLAGRAF
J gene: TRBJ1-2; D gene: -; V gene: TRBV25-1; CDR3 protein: ASSEGTKAYGYT
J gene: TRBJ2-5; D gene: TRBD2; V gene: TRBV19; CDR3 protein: ASSRGLVETQY
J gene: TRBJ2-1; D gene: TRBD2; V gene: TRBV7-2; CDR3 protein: ASSLQTSGGVYNEQF
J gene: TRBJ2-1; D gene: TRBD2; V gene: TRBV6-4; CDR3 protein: ASSDSGGAAYEQF
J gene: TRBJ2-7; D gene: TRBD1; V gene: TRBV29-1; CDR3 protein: SVVRDSSYEQY
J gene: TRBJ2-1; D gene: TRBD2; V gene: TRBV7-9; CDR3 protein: ASTTGGGRENEQF
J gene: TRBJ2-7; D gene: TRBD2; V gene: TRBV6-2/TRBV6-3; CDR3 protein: ASSYEVLRTSGSYEQY
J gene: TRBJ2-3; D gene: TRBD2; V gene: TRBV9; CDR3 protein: ASSGAGLAGSFGTDTQY
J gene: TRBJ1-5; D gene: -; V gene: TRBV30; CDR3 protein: AWSVGQGNQPQH
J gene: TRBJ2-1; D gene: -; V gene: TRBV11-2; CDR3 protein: ASSSFRRTDRNEQF
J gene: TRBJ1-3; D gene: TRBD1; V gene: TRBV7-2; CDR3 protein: ASSPRGSGNTIY
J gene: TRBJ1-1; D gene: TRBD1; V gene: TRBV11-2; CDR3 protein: ASSGDRGFIGNTEAF
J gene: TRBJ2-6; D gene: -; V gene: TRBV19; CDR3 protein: ASTNTAGSGANVLT
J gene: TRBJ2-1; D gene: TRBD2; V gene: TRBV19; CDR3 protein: ASTIRGGMSYNEQF
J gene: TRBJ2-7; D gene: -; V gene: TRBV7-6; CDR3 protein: ASSLAPAGTYEQY
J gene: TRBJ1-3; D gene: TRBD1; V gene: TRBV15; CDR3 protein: ATSRGRDRAGGNTIY